The text below deals with one TCR beta chain. CDR1 is SGHRS, CDR2 YFSETQ, per germline. The ends lost 1 base at V and 6 bases at J; junction bases unmatched: 2. The CDR3 has 14 amino acids. Libraries were prepared by immunoSEQ multiplex PCR; TCRdb keeps only in-frame clonotypes and omits some of them. Altogether fewer than 45,000 clones are present, roughly 86% being singletons, with the ten largest covering 5.5% to 6.5%. The data were taken from a study of PD-1 blockade in classical Hodgkin lymphoma. Every patient relapsed after autologous stem cell transplantation, and brentuximab vedotin exposure varied. Patients' outcomes at their best amounted to complete response, partial response or progressive disease.

The sample here was peripheral blood mononuclear cells (PBMCs), taken before the second cycle of nivolumab. This TCR came from a human donor with classical Hodgkin lymphoma. This sequence joins TRBV5-1 and TRBJ1-5; 9 nucleotides line up with TRBD1. The CDR3 loop is CASSLSQGAQPQHF. The CDR3 nucleotides read TGCGCCAGCAGCTTGTCACAGGGGGCTCAGCCCCAGCATTTT.